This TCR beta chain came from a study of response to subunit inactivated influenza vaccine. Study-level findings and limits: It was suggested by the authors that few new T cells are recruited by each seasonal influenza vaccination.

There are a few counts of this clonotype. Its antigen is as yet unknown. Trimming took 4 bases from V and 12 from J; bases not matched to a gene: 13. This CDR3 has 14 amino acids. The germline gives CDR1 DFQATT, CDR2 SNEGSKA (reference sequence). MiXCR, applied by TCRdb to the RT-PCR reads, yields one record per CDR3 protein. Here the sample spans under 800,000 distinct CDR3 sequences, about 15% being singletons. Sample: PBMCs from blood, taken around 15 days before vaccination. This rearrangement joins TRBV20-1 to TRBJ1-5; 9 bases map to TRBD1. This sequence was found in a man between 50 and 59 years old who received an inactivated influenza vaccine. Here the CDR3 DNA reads TGCAGTGCTACCAAACCGGGACAGGGAGCACTCCAGCATTTT. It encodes CSATKPGQGALQHF.